The source of this T cell receptor (beta chain) is a study of post-analysis software for immune sequencing data. Study information: Relapsing-remitting, secondary progressive and progressive-relapsing forms of multiple sclerosis all featured among disease courses.

Unique-molecular-identifier-tagged TCR beta cDNA libraries were used. It was from roughly 1 to 10 million T cells that approximately 500,000 cDNA molecules came. In TCRdb, the PCR reads were re-called with MiXCR into one record per CDR3 protein. The sample lists 750,000 to 950,000 distinct CDR3 sequences, under 60% occurring once. Turning to this clonotype: Its antigen is not known.

Study-level findings and limits: The study found significantly lower normalized Chao1 diversity in multiple sclerosis patients than in controls. Those samples that were prepared in the same batch co-clustered strongly by F measure.

This TCR was recovered from a girl aged 10-17 years with multiple sclerosis. The sample consisted of blood.

CDR3 residues: CASSYSVLFPETQYF. CDR3 nucleotides: TGTGCCAGCAGTTACTCGGTCTTGTTTCCGGAGACCCAGTACTTC. J is TRBJ2-7 and V is TRBV6-5, with D uncertain. The J call may not be correct, given that the DNA end is closer to TRBJ2-5. CDR3 length: 15 amino acids. The V gene's germline CDR1 is MNHEY and CDR2 SVGAGI.